Listed below are T cell receptor beta chains from one sample, sequenced in a study of blood T cell repertoires in COVID-19. The repertoire was sequenced with immunoSEQ multiplex PCR; TCRdb's copy has only in-frame clones and lacks some. Altogether some 12,000 clones are present, roughly 82% being singletons, with the ten largest covering around 3.7%. Sequencing was done on a sample of peripheral blood. The receptors derive from a woman aged 55 to 70 with acute or convalescent COVID-19. Each CDR3 is given with its conserved first and last residue. Fields, in order: V gene, D gene, clone size, CDR3 length, J gene, CDR3 DNA, CDR3 protein. A D gene is named only where the DNA matches it firmly. The size of a clone is reported for some rows only, either as once, few or many, or as a class for expanded clones.

v_call: TRBV6-5
d_call: NA
clone_size: NA
cdr3_length: 12
j_call: TRBJ1-2
cdr3_nt: TGTGCCAGCTCGTTTTTAGGGGATGGCTACACCTTC
cdr3_aa: CASSFLGDGYTF

v_call: TRBV15
d_call: NA
clone_size: few
cdr3_length: 16
j_call: TRBJ2-7
cdr3_nt: TGTGCCACCAGCAGAGATCTTGGTAGGGGCCGCGACGAGCAGTACTTC
cdr3_aa: CATSRDLGRGRDEQYF

v_call: TRBV6-2/TRBV6-3
d_call: TRBD2
clone_size: NA
cdr3_length: 18
j_call: TRBJ2-3
cdr3_nt: TGTGCCAGCAGTTACAGGGGCCTCTATGGACTAGGAACAGATACGCAGTATTTT
cdr3_aa: CASSYRGLYGLGTDTQYF

v_call: TRBV10-1
d_call: TRBD1
clone_size: NA
cdr3_length: 19
j_call: TRBJ2-2
cdr3_nt: TGCGCCAGCAGTGATATTATCTTTTGGACAGGGACGAACACCGGGGAGCTGTTTTTT
cdr3_aa: CASSDIIFWTGTNTGELFF

v_call: TRBV18
d_call: TRBD2
clone_size: NA
cdr3_length: 17
j_call: TRBJ2-2
cdr3_nt: TGTGCCAGCTCACAGACTAGCGGGGGCCTGAACACCGGGGAGCTGTTTTTT
cdr3_aa: CASSQTSGGLNTGELFF

v_call: TRBV5-4
d_call: TRBD1
clone_size: few
cdr3_length: 12
j_call: TRBJ2-5
cdr3_nt: TGTGCCAGCAGCGGGACAGGGTTGACCCAGTACTTC
cdr3_aa: CASSGTGLTQYF

v_call: TRBV13
d_call: NA
clone_size: NA
cdr3_length: 16
j_call: TRBJ2-3
cdr3_nt: TGTGCCAGCAGCCCCCCGAGAGACTGGCGCACAGATACGCAGTATTTT
cdr3_aa: CASSPPRDWRTDTQYF

v_call: TRBV6-5
d_call: TRBD1
clone_size: once
cdr3_length: 15
j_call: TRBJ1-2
cdr3_nt: TGTGCCAGCAGTCAATTAGGGACAGAGAACTATGGCTACACCTTC
cdr3_aa: CASSQLGTENYGYTF

v_call: TRBV2
d_call: TRBD2
clone_size: NA
cdr3_length: 14
j_call: TRBJ2-5
cdr3_nt: TGTGCCAGCAGTGGGGACGGGAGGGAGACGACCCAGTACTTC
cdr3_aa: CASSGDGRETTQYF

v_call: TRBV15
d_call: TRBD1
clone_size: NA
cdr3_length: 16
j_call: TRBJ1-6
cdr3_nt: TGTGCCACCAGCACAACCGACAGGGGGTTTAATTCACCCCTCCACTTT
cdr3_aa: CATSTTDRGFNSPLHF

v_call: TRBV28
d_call: NA
clone_size: NA
cdr3_length: 16
j_call: TRBJ2-3
cdr3_nt: TGTGCCAGCAGTTCCCCCCTACAGGCCAGCACAGATACGCAGTATTTT
cdr3_aa: CASSSPLQASTDTQYF

v_call: TRBV5-6
d_call: TRBD1
clone_size: NA
cdr3_length: 14
j_call: TRBJ2-5
cdr3_nt: TGTGCCAGCAGCCGGACAGGGATTGACGAGACCCAGTACTTC
cdr3_aa: CASSRTGIDETQYF

v_call: TRBV6-5
d_call: NA
clone_size: few
cdr3_length: 13
j_call: TRBJ1-2
cdr3_nt: TGTGCCAGCGAGACTCAGAGGGGGTATGGCTACACCTTC
cdr3_aa: CASETQRGYGYTF

v_call: TRBV24-1
d_call: TRBD1
clone_size: NA
cdr3_length: 16
j_call: TRBJ2-2
cdr3_nt: TGTGCCACCAGTGACTGGGGACAGAGGAACACCGGGGAGCTGTTTTTT
cdr3_aa: CATSDWGQRNTGELFF

v_call: TRBV19
d_call: TRBD1
clone_size: NA
cdr3_length: 14
j_call: TRBJ1-5
cdr3_nt: TGTGCCAGTAGTATAGGACAGGGTGGTCAGCCCCAGCATTTT
cdr3_aa: CASSIGQGGQPQHF

v_call: TRBV13
d_call: NA
clone_size: NA
cdr3_length: 16
j_call: TRBJ2-3
cdr3_nt: TGTGCCAGCAGCTGGACAGCGCCTATTGTCGCAGATACGCAGTATTTT
cdr3_aa: CASSWTAPIVADTQYF

v_call: TRBV19
d_call: TRBD2
clone_size: NA
cdr3_length: 18
j_call: TRBJ2-1
cdr3_nt: TGTGCCAGTAGTAGAGGACTAGCGGGGAAATCCTCCTACAATGAGCAGTTCTTC
cdr3_aa: CASSRGLAGKSSYNEQFF

v_call: TRBV4-2
d_call: NA
clone_size: few
cdr3_length: 15
j_call: TRBJ1-3
cdr3_nt: TGTGCCAGCAGCCGAGACACAAGCTCTGGAAACACCATATATTTT
cdr3_aa: CASSRDTSSGNTIYF

v_call: TRBV11-3
d_call: TRBD1
clone_size: once
cdr3_length: 17
j_call: TRBJ1-3
cdr3_nt: TGTGCCAGCAGCCTACGTGGGGACAGGAGGCTTGGAAACACCATATATTTT
cdr3_aa: CASSLRGDRRLGNTIYF

v_call: TRBV28
d_call: NA
clone_size: NA
cdr3_length: 17
j_call: TRBJ1-5
cdr3_nt: TGTGCCAGCAGTTTGGACCAGGGCCGAGGTAGCAATCAGCCCCAGCATTTT
cdr3_aa: CASSLDQGRGSNQPQHF

v_call: TRBV5-1
d_call: TRBD1
clone_size: NA
cdr3_length: 15
j_call: TRBJ2-6
cdr3_nt: TGCGCCAGCAGCCAGACAGGGTCTGGGGCCAACGTCCTGACTTTC
cdr3_aa: CASSQTGSGANVLTF

v_call: TRBV28
d_call: NA
clone_size: NA
cdr3_length: 13
j_call: TRBJ2-7
cdr3_nt: TGTGCCAGCCGAAAGACGGGCTCCTACGAGCAGTACTTC
cdr3_aa: CASRKTGSYEQYF

v_call: TRBV19
d_call: TRBD2
clone_size: NA
cdr3_length: 16
j_call: TRBJ2-1
cdr3_nt: TGTGCCAGTAGTATAGGGCTAGCGGGGGCCTACAATGAGCAGTTCTTC
cdr3_aa: CASSIGLAGAYNEQFF

v_call: TRBV11-2
d_call: NA
clone_size: NA
cdr3_length: 12
j_call: TRBJ1-1
cdr3_nt: TGTGCCAGCAGCTTAGGAGACACTGAAGCTTTCTTT
cdr3_aa: CASSLGDTEAFF

v_call: TRBV7-9
d_call: NA
clone_size: NA
cdr3_length: 15
j_call: TRBJ1-1
cdr3_nt: TGTGCCAGCAGCTTAGTTCCGGGGATTAACACTGAAGCTTTCTTT
cdr3_aa: CASSLVPGINTEAFF

v_call: TRBV28
d_call: NA
clone_size: NA
cdr3_length: 15
j_call: TRBJ2-1
cdr3_nt: TGTGCCAGCAGTTCGCGGGGACGCTCCTACAATGAGCAGTTCTTC
cdr3_aa: CASSSRGRSYNEQFF

v_call: TRBV11-2
d_call: TRBD2
clone_size: NA
cdr3_length: 15
j_call: TRBJ2-7
cdr3_nt: TGTGCCAGCAGCTTAGGGGTAGCGGGGGCGAGAGAGCAGTACTTC
cdr3_aa: CASSLGVAGAREQYF

v_call: TRBV11-3
d_call: TRBD2
clone_size: NA
cdr3_length: 16
j_call: TRBJ2-3
cdr3_nt: TGTGCCAGCAGCTCGCGGACTAGCCCTAGCACAGATACGCAGTATTTT
cdr3_aa: CASSSRTSPSTDTQYF

v_call: TRBV6-5
d_call: TRBD1
clone_size: NA
cdr3_length: 15
j_call: TRBJ2-3
cdr3_nt: TGTGCCATCTTGGATGACAGGGAGCGCGCAGATACGCAGTATTTT
cdr3_aa: CAILDDRERADTQYF

v_call: TRBV7-9
d_call: TRBD1
clone_size: NA
cdr3_length: 15
j_call: TRBJ1-1
cdr3_nt: TGTGCCAGCAGCTTAAGCAGGGGGCTGCTTACGGAAGCTTTCTTT
cdr3_aa: CASSLSRGLLTEAFF